Presented here are 14 T cell receptor beta chains from one specimen sequenced in a study of blood T cell repertoires in COVID-19. Assay: immunoSEQ multiplex PCR; the TCRdb copy retains only in-frame clones and omits some. The sample carries about 190,000 clones, under 90% recorded once. Material: peripheral blood. The source of these receptors is a man aged 40-50 years with acute or convalescent COVID-19.

This sequence joins TRBV4-2 and TRBJ1-1; 7 bases are a match to TRBD1. This CDR3 has 15 amino acids. The germline gives CDR1 LGHNA, CDR2 YNFKEQ. V lost 4 bases, J lost 7 bases, and 12 bases stayed unmatched. CDR3 region: CASSPDGDRVIEAFF. CDR3 nucleotides: TGTGCCAGCAGCCCCGATGGTGACAGGGTTATTGAAGCTTTCTTT.

This chain uses TRBV11-3 with TRBJ2-1; D gene ambiguous. V lost 5 bases to trimming and J lost 5 bases, with 7 bases between them. CDR1 is SGHNT, CDR2 YENEEA, per germline. The CDR3 has 12 residues. CDR3 protein: CASSAGDNEQFF. CDR3 coding DNA: TGTGCCAGCAGCGCCGGAGACAATGAGCAGTTCTTC.

This clone was detected once. J is TRBJ1-3 and V is TRBV7-8; the D is unclear. The germline V gene encodes CDR1 SGHVS and CDR2 FQNEAQ. The CDR3 sequence is 17 residues long. V was cut by 0 bases and J by 3 bases, with 15 bases left in between. CDR3 residues: CASSLARGRSGGNTIYF. The DNA for the CDR3 is TGTGCCAGCAGCTTAGCGCGGGGAAGGTCAGGTGGAAACACCATATATTTT.

The chain employs TRBV5-4 and TRBJ1-2; D possibly corresponds to TRBD1 (5 bases). CDR3 length: 12 amino acids. V was trimmed by 2 bases and J by 4 bases, leaving 6 bases between them. Looked up from germline, CDR1 is SGHNT and CDR2 is YYREEE (reference sequence). This chain's CDR3 is CASSFQGYGYTF. As DNA, the CDR3 is TGTGCCAGCAGCTTTCAGGGCTATGGCTACACCTTC.

V is TRBV7-2 and J is TRBJ1-5, with a possible D match to TRBD1 (5 bases). Looked up from germline, CDR1 is SGHTA and CDR2 is FQGNSA. This CDR3 is built from 16 residues. The V gene lost 2 bases and the J gene lost 3 bases, with 14 bases spanning the gap. CDR3 in amino acids: CASSLFLGHSNQPQHF. The CDR3 region has the DNA TGTGCCAGCAGCTTATTTTTGGGGCACTCCAATCAGCCCCAGCATTTT.

The chain carries TRBV30 and TRBJ1-4, with D perhaps matching TRBD1 (5 bases). Germline V gene sequence: CDR1 GTSNPN, CDR2 SVGIG (reference sequence). Trimming cost V 3 bases and J 3 bases, with 14 bases left between them. CDR3 length: 15 amino acids. The CDR3: CAWRAGQQANEKLFF. In DNA, the CDR3 is TGTGCCTGGAGAGCAGGGCAACAGGCTAATGAAAAACTGTTTTTT.

Only one count was recorded for this clone. The chain links TRBV28 to TRBJ2-7; TRBD2 might be the D (5 bases). This CDR3 contains 14 residues. Trimming cost V 3 bases and J 3 bases, with 12 bases left between them. Germline V gives CDR1 MDHEN, CDR2 SYDVKM. The CDR3 DNA follows: TGTGCCAGCAGTTTGGCCCGGGAAAACTACGAGCAGTACTTC. It encodes CASSLARENYEQYF. Full variable domain (missing parts from reference TRBV28 and TRBJ2-7): DVKVTQSSRYLVKRTGEKVFLECVQDMDHENMFWYRQDPGLGLRLIYFSYDVKMKEKGDIPEGYSVSREKKERFSLILESASTNQTSMYLCASSLARENYEQYFGPGTRLTVT.

V gene TRBV13 combines with J gene TRBJ2-7, with a tentative D call TRBD1 (5 bases). This CDR3 is 13 amino acids long. Trimming took off 4 bases at V and 4 bases at J, with 11 bases between the two ends. Germline V gene sequence: CDR1 PRHDT, CDR2 FYEKMQ (reference sequence). In DNA form, the CDR3 reads TGTGCCAGCAGCTCAGACAGAAATTACGAGCAGTACTTC. Its translation is CASSSDRNYEQYF.

The J gene is TRBJ1-1, the V gene TRBV10-2, with TRBD1 as a possible D gene (5 bases). Per germline, CDR1 WSHSY and CDR2 SAAADI. The CDR3 has 13 residues. V dropped 7 bases and J dropped 0 bases, with 9 bases sitting between them. This chain's CDR3 is CASTRQMNTEAFF. The CDR3 bases are TGCGCCAGCACAAGACAGATGAACACTGAAGCTTTCTTT.

This clone showed up just once. J is TRBJ1-5 and V is TRBV7-8, with D possibly matching TRBD1 (5 bases). Germline CDR1 SGHVS, CDR2 FQNEAQ. Trimming removed 5 bases at V and 3 bases at J, with 11 bases between. This CDR3 has 14 residues. CDR3 residues: CASSRGGFNQPQHF. The CDR3 DNA sequence: TGTGCCAGCAGCCGGGGGGGGTTCAATCAGCCCCAGCATTTT.

Only one count was recorded for this clone. The rearrangement uses TRBV30 and TRBJ1-4; D gene uncertain. The CDR3 is made up of 15 amino acids. Germline CDR1 and CDR2: GTSNPN and SVGIG (reference sequence). The V and J ends lost 0 bases and 3 bases respectively, with 11 bases between them. This chain's CDR3 is CAWSVVPDPNEKLFF. Here the CDR3 DNA reads TGTGCCTGGAGTGTAGTTCCAGATCCTAATGAAAAACTGTTTTTT.

The J gene is TRBJ1-3, the V gene TRBV3-1 (or the pseudogene TRBV3-2); TRBD1 is a possible D gene (5 bases). Germline values: CDR1 LGHDT, CDR2 YNNKEL (reference sequence). This CDR3 has 13 amino acids. V was trimmed by 4 bases and J by 4 bases, leaving 8 bases between them. CDR3 sequence: CASSLRQGNTIYF. For the CDR3, the DNA is TGTGCCAGCAGCCTCAGACAGGGAAACACCATATATTTT.

V gene TRBV5-4 combines with J gene TRBJ2-7; TRBD1 matches at 7 bases. V shed 4 bases and J 4 bases; nucleotides not matched to a gene: 8. CDR1 is SGHNT, CDR2 YYREEE, per germline (reference sequence). The CDR3 has 14 amino acids. CDR3 sequence reads: CASSPWDRLYEQYF. The DNA for the CDR3 is TGTGCCAGCAGCCCGTGGGACAGACTTTACGAGCAGTACTTC.

The V call is TRBV19, the J call TRBJ2-2; 7 positions agree with TRBD2. Germline CDR1 reads LNHDA; CDR2 reads SQIVND (reference sequence). The CDR3 covers 17 residues. Trimming took 2 bases from V and 1 from J; bases not matched to a gene: 7. CDR3 sequence (DNA): TGTGCCAGTAGTATACCCGGGGGAGGGATGAACACCGGGGAGCTGTTTTTT. Its translation: CASSIPGGGMNTGELFF. The whole variable domain, remainder taken from reference TRBV19 and TRBJ2-2, is DGGITQSPKYLFRKEGQNVTLSCEQNLNHDAMYWYRQDPGQGLRLIYYSQIVNDFQKGDIAEGYSVSREKKESFPLTVTSAQKNPTAFYLCASSIPGGGMNTGELFFGEGSRLTVL.